This T cell receptor (beta chain) was identified in a study of CD8+CD57+ T cells in acquired aplastic anemia. Study at large: Mean DNA quantity obtained from sorted CD4+ and CD8+ cells was about 3.2 ug.

Patients who underwent sequencing had shown CD8+CD57+ cell expansion by flow cytometry. Everyone among the patients had severe acquired aplastic anemia. It was genomic DNA that served as the template for profiling TCR beta VDJ and CDR3. One entry per CDR3 protein, called by TCRdb with MiXCR from the reads. Of some 200,000 distinct CDR3 sequences in the sample, roughly half were seen once. Study-level results: Researchers reported that CD8+ Simpson's diversity was not significantly different in patients versus controls.

As concerns this clonotype: Its cognate antigen is unknown.

Per germline, CDR1 SNHLY and CDR2 FYNNEI. CDR3 size: 14 residues. V lost 9 bases and J 3 bases, leaving 17 bases between the germline ends. This receptor was identified in a human donor with aplastic anemia. J is TRBJ2-5 and V is TRBV2; a possible D gene is TRBD1 (6 bases). Sample: sorted CD4+, CD8+, or CD8+CD57+ T cells (not recorded which) from PBMCs. For the CDR3, the DNA is TGTGCCAGTAGACAGGTGTGGGACGAAGAGACCCAGTACTTC. Residues: CASRQVWDEETQYF.